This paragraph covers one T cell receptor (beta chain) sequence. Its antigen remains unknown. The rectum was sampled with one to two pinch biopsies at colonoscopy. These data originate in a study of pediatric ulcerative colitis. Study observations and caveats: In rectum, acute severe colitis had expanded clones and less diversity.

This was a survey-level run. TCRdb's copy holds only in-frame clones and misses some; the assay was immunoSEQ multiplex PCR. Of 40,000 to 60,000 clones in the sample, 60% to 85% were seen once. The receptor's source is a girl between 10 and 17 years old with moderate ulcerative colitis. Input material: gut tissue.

The CDR3 nucleotides are TGTGCCAGCAGCTTTAGGAGGACCACTGAAGCTTTCTTT. This gives the protein CASSFRRTTEAFF. The chain carries TRBV11-2 and TRBJ1-1; D not certain. Germline values: CDR1 SGHAT, CDR2 FQNNGV. This CDR3 comprises 13 residues. Trimming shortened V by 3 bases and J by 4 bases, and 9 bases separated the two germline ends.